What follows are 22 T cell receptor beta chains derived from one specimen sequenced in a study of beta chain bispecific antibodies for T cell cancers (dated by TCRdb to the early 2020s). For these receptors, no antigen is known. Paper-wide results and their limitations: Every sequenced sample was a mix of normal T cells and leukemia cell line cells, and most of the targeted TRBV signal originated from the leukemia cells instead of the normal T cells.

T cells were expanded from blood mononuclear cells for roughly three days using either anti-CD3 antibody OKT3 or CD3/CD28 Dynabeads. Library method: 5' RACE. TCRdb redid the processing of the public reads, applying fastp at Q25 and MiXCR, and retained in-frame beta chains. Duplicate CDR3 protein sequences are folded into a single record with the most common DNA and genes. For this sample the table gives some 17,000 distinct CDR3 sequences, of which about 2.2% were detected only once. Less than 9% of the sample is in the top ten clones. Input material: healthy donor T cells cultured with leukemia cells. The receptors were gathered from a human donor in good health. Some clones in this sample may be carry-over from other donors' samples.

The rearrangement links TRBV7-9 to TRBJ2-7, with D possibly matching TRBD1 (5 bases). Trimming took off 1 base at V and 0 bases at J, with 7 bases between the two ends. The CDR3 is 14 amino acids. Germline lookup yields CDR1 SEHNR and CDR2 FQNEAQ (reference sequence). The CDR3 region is CASSLDRSSYEQYF. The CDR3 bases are TGTGCCAGCAGCTTAGACAGGAGCTCCTACGAGCAGTACTTC.

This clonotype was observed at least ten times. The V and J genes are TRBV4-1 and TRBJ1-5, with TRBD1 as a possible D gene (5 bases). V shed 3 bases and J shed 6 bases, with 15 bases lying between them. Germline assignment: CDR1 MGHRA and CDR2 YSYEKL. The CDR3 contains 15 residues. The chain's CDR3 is CASSHDAGLGQPQHF. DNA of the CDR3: TGCGCCAGCAGCCACGACGCGGGGCTGGGTCAGCCCCAGCATTTT.

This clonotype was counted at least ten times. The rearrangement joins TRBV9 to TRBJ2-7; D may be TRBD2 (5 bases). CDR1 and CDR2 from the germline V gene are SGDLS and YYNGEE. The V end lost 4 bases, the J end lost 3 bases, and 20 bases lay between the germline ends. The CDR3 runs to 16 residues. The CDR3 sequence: CASSSEGLSGSYEQYF. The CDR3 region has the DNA TGTGCCAGCAGCAGCGAAGGACTGTCGGGTAGCTACGAGCAGTACTTC.

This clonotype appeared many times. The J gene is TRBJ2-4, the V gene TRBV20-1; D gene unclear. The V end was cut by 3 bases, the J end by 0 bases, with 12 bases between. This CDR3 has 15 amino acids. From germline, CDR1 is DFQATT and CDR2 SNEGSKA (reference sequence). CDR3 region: CSASSSALAKNIQYF. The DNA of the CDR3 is TGCAGTGCTAGCAGCTCGGCGTTAGCCAAAAACATTCAGTACTTC.

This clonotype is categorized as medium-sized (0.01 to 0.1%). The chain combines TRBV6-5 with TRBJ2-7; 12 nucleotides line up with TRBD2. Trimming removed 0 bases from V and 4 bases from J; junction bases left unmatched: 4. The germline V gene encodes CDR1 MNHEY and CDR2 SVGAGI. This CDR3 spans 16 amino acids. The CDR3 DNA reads TGTGCCAGCAGTTACTCTCCGACTAGCGGGGGTTACGAGCAGTACTTC. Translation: CASSYSPTSGGYEQYF.

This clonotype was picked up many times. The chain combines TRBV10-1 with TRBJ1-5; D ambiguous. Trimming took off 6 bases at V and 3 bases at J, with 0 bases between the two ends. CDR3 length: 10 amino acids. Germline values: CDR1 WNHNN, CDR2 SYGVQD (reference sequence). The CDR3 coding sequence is TGCGCCAGCAGCAATCAGCCCCAGCATTTT. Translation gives CASSNQPQHF.

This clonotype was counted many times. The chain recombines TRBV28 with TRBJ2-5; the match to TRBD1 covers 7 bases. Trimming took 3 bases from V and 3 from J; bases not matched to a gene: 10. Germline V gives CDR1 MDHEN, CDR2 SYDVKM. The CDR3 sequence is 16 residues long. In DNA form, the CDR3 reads TGTGCCAGCAGTTTGGGTTCCCGGACAGGCGAAGAGACCCAGTACTTC. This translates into CASSLGSRTGEETQYF.

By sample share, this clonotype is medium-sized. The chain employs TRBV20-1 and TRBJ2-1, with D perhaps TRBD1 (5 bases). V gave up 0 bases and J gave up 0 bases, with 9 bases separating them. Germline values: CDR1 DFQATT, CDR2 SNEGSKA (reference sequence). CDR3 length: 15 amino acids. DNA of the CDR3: TGCAGTGCTAGAGACACAGGAAGCTCCTACAATGAGCAGTTCTTC. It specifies CSARDTGSSYNEQFF.

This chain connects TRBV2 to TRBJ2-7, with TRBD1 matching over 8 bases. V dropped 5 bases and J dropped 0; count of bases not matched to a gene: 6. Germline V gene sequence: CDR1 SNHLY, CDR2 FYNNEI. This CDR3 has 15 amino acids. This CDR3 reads CASSRTGLSSYEQYF. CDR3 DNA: TGTGCCAGCAGTCGGACAGGGCTAAGCTCCTACGAGCAGTACTTC.

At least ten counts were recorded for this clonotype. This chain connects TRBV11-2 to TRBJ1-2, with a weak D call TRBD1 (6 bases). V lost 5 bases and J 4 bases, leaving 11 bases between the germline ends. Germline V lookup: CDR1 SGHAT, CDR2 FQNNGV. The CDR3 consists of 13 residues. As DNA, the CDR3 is TGTGCCAGCAGCCCTGTAGGGGGCTATGGCTACACCTTC. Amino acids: CASSPVGGYGYTF.

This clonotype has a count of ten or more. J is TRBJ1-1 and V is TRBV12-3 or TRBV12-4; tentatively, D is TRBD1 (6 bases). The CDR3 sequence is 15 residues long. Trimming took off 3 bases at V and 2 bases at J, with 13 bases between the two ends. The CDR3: CASSFLYRVNTEAFF. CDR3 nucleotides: TGTGCCAGCAGTTTCCTATACAGGGTTAACACTGAAGCTTTCTTT.

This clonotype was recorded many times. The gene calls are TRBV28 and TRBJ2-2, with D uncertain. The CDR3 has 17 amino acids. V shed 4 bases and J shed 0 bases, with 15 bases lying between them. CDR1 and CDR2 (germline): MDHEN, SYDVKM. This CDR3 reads CASSSSIYLSNTGELFF. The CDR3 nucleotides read TGTGCCAGCAGTTCCTCAATTTACTTATCGAACACCGGGGAGCTGTTTTTT.

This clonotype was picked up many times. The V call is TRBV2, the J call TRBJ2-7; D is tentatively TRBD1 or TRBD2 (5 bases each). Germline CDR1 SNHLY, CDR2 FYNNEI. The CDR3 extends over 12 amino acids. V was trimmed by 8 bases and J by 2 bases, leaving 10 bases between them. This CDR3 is CASVQGAYEQYF. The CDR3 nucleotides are TGTGCCAGCGTCCAGGGAGCCTACGAGCAGTACTTC.

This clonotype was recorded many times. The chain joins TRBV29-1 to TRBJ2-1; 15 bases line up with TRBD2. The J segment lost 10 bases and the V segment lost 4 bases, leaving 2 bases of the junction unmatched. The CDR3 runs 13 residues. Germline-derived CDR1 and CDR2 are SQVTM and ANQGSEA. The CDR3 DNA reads TGCAGCGTTGTGGGGACTAGCGGGGGGGAGCAGTTCTTC. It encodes CSVVGTSGGEQFF.

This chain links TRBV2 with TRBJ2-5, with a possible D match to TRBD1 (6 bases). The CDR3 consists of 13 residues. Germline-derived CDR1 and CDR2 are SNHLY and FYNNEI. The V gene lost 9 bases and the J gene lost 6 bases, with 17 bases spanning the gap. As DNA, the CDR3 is TGTGCCAGAGAATACAGGGATCTGAAGACCCAGTACTTC. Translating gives CAREYRDLKTQYF.

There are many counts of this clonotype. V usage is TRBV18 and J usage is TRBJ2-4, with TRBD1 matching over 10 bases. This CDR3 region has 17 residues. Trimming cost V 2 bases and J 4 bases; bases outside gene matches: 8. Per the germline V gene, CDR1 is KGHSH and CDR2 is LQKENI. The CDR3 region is CASSPFRDRGTKNIQYF. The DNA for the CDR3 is TGTGCCAGCTCACCATTCCGGGACAGGGGCACTAAAAACATTCAGTACTTC.

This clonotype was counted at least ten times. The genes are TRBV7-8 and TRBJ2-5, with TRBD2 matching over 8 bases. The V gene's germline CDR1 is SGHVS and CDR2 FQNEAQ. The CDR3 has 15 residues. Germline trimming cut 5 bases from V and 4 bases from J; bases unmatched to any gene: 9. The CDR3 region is CASSPVGRGLETQYF. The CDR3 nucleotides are TGTGCCAGCAGCCCGGTCGGGAGGGGGTTAGAGACCCAGTACTTC.

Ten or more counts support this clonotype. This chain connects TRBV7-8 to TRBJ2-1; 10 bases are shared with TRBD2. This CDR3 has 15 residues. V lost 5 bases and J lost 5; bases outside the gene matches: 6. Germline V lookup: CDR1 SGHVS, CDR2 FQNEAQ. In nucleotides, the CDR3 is TGTGCCAGCAGCCCCGTAGCGGGGGGTAACAATGAGCAGTTCTTC. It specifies CASSPVAGGNNEQFF.

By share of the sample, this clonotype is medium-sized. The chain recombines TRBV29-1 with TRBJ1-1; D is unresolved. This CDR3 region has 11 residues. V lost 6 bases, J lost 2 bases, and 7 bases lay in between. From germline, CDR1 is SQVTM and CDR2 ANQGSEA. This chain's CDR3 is CSVRGNTEAFF. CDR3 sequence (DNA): TGCAGCGTGAGAGGTAACACTGAAGCTTTCTTT.

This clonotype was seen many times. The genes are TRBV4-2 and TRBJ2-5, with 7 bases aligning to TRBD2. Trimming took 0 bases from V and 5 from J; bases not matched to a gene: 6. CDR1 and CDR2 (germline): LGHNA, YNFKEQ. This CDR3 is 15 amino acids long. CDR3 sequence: CASSQEGISGETQYF. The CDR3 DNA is TGTGCCAGCAGCCAAGAGGGCATTAGCGGGGAGACCCAGTACTTC.

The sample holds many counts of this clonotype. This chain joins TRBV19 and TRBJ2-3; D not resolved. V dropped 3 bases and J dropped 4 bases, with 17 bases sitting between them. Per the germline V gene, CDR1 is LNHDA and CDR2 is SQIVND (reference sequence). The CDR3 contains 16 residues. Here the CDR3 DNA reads TGTGCCAGTAGTATTCGGACGACGGATTGGGCAGATACGCAGTATTTT. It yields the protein CASSIRTTDWADTQYF.

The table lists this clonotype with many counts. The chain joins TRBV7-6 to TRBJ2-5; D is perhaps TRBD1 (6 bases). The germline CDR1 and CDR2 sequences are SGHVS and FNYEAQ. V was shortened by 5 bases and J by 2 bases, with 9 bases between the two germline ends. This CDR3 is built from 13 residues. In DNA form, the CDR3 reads TGTGCCAGCAGCCCCGGGACACAAGAGACCCAGTACTTC. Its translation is CASSPGTQETQYF.